This TCR beta chain was identified in a study of radiotherapy plus CTLA-4 blockade in lung cancer (dated by TCRdb to 2016 to 2019). About the study as a whole: Among enrolled patients, around 18% had an objective response and 25% to 40% reached disease control.

Libraries were constructed by the immunoSEQ multiplex PCR assay. TCRdb provides this immuneACCESS table in a form limited to in-frame rearrangements. Some clones are lacking; in checked studies, under half of them reflect an unresolved V gene, and why the rest are absent is not known. Recorded for this sample are about 32,000 clones; 75% to 90% of them occurred a single time. Of the sample, 5.5% to 7% is held by the ten largest clones. Focal radiation therapy combined with CTLA-4 blockade (ipilimumab) was tested in patients with chemo-refractory metastatic non-small-cell lung cancer. This clone was picked up one time. What this receptor recognizes is not known. No much larger clone exists at a distance of one base, and base qualities are not known. Paper-wide results and their limitations: TCR clones derived from tumors expanded in peripheral blood after treatment with radiotherapy and ipilimumab. The strongest predictors of response, as reported, were early dynamic changes in blood T cell clones along with a rise in serum interferon-beta after radiation.

The CDR1 and CDR2 encoded by the germline V gene (reference sequence) are SGHNT and YYREEE. The CDR3 goes from the cysteine to the phenylalanine over 14 residues. Just CDR3 DNA is preserved here, 42 bases in frame from base 1. The V end gives up 2 bases and the J end 6 bases, leaving 4 bases in the junction not matched to a gene. The TCR comes from a human donor with non-small cell lung cancer who had stable disease on radiotherapy plus ipilimumab. This sample comprised peripheral blood, obtained from a patient treated with radiotherapy plus ipilimumab. The sequence links TRBV5-4 to TRBJ2-2; 7 junctional bases match TRBD1. CDR3 loop: CASSLQGQAGELFF. The DNA sequence is given as TGTGCCAGCAGCTTACAGGGGCAGGCCGGGGAGCTGTTTTTT.